This T cell receptor (beta chain) was obtained from a study of vaccination effects on CD4 cells after COVID-19 (dated 2022 in TCRdb). At the level of the whole study: Participants received two doses of either the BNT162b2 or the mRNA-1273 mRNA SARS-CoV-2 vaccine. Pre-vaccine samples were collected from two convalescent patients 16 days and one week before the first dose, corresponding to 142 and 148 days after COVID-19 diagnosis. SARS-CoV-2 spike-specific CD4+ TCR repertoires from before and after mRNA vaccination were compared in COVID-19 convalescent patients and in infection-naive vaccine recipients. Altogether, around 11 COVID-19 convalescent patients and several SARS-CoV-2-naive healthy vaccine recipients made up the full study. In the study, cultures from other donors were sequenced using the Oncomine TCR Beta short-read assay on an Illumina iSeq 100. Overall study outcomes, separate from this receptor: Both infection-induced and vaccine-induced clones contracted markedly at late post-vaccination timepoints, which is consistent with waning T cell responses. Limitations of the study were the small number of convalescent patients and the absence of early post-infection timepoints. In convalescent patients, the post-vaccine spike-reactive repertoire was composed mainly of new vaccine-induced clones that were largely distinct from infection-induced clones.

Reading from cysteine to phenylalanine, the CDR3 counts 14 amino acids. CDR3 DNA is the only sequence kept; it has 42 bases, read in frame from the first base. CDR1 is given as LNHDA and CDR2 as SQIVND, both from the germline V gene (reference sequence). V loses 5 bases, J loses 1 base, and the germline ends lie 12 bases apart. In the ViraFEST assay, PBMC were stimulated with viral peptide pools, and TCR sequencing was then used to find antigen-specific CD4+ T cell clonotypes based on their expansion. After less than 13 days of culture, CD4+ T cells were isolated with the EasySep CD4+ T cell isolation kit. Convalescent patients had PCR-confirmed SARS-CoV-2 infection between March and December 2020, before Alpha, Beta and Delta variants emerged in the United States. Two million PBMC per well were cultured with 9 to 10 ug/ml peptides in IMDM containing 5% human AB serum, around 10 IU/ml IL-2 and gentamicin. An HIV-1 Nef peptide pool was used as the negative control culture condition. On days 3 and 7, half of the culture medium was replaced with fresh IL-2-containing medium. Each peptide stimulation condition was cultured in triplicate wells unless otherwise noted. Using Ficoll-Paque Plus gradient centrifugation, PBMC were separated from whole blood and then either used fresh or cryopreserved at -140C. Genomic DNA was extracted from cultured CD4+ T cells with the QIAamp micro DNA kit.

Of note for this clone: Its antigen specificity is not known. It has no much larger one-base neighbor in the sample; base qualities were not kept.

Library preparation used the immunoSEQ multiplex PCR assay. DNA from the CD4+ T cells that had been cultured and isolated underwent TCR beta CDR3 sequencing. Per the authors' processing: The analysis removed non-productive TCR sequences, trimmed reads to the CDR3 region, and retained only CDR3s that were 7 or more amino acids long. Antigen-specific clonotypes were identified with the MANAFEST web app by comparing expansion in peptide wells against reference cultures. Positive clones required FDR<0.05 expansion versus reference and all other wells, odds ratio above 5, and frequency above 0.1% in two replicate wells. A clonotype was called cross-reactive if it was significantly expanded both in SARS-CoV-2 spike wells and in at least one common cold coronavirus spike condition. CDR3 similarity was assessed by Levenshtein distance using the stringdist R package, and unrooted trees were constructed with ape in R 3.6.1. Drawn from immuneACCESS, this table holds only the in-frame rearrangements with V and J called that TCRdb kept. Clones are partly lost; checked studies trace under half to an unresolved V gene and leave the rest unexplained. The V and J calls and clone size are taken from that table; D and trimming were inferred from the DNA. Here the sample has tens of thousands of clones; under 80% occur a single time. Around 5.5% of the sample is taken by the ten largest.

The sequences come from CD4+ T cells from PBMCs cultured with HIV peptides, collected before COVID-19 vaccination. The cell subset or site label corresponds to: HIV-1 Nef peptide pool negative control/reference culture. The origin of this receptor is a human donor who had a prior SARS-CoV-2 infection. In this chain, TRBV19 is recombined with TRBJ2-7; no D gene is confidently identified. The nucleotide sequence reads as follows: TGTGCCAGTAGTCCAAAGACTGATTCCTACGAGCAGTACTTC. Translated, this is CASSPKTDSYEQYF.